The sequence of this TCR beta chain was determined in a study of blood T cell repertoires in COVID-19. The overall study: Researchers got acute and convalescent COVID-19 samples from the United States, Italy and Spain. T cells, B-cell-depleted T cells, or PBMCs provided the cDNA or gDNA that served as material.

Per the original methods: From reference gene primer amplification, estimates of nucleated cell counts were derived. Produced via immunoSEQ multiplex PCR; TCRdb's table is partial and in-frame only. V and J calls and clone size are those listed in that table; D and trimming were worked out from the DNA. There are about 330,000 clones in the sample; around 89% occur only once, and 6.4% lies in the top ten. The CDR3 is 14 amino acids. Germline CDR1 reads SGHRS; CDR2 reads YFSETQ. V lost 0 bases to trimming and J lost 8 bases, with 14 bases between them. This chain uses TRBV5-1 with TRBJ1-2; D is unresolved. The specimen was peripheral blood. This TCR was sampled from a man aged 18-30 years who had recovered from COVID-19. The CDR3 loop reads CASSLDRQSGGYTF. DNA for the CDR3: TGCGCCAGCAGCTTGGATCGCCAATCGGGGGGCTACACCTTC.